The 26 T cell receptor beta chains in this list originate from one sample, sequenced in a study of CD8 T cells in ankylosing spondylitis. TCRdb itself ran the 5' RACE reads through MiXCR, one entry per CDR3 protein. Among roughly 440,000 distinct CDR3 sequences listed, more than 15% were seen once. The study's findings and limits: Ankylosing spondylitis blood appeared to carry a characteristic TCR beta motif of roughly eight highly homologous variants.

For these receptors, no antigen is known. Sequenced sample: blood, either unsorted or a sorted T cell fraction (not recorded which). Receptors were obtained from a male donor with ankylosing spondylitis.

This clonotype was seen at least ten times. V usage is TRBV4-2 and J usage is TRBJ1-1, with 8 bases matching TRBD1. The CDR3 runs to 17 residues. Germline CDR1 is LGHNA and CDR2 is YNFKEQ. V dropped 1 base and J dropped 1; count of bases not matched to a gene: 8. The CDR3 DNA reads TGTGCCAGCAGCCAAGGGCACATCGGGACAGGGAACACTGAAGCTTTCTTT. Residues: CASSQGHIGTGNTEAFF.

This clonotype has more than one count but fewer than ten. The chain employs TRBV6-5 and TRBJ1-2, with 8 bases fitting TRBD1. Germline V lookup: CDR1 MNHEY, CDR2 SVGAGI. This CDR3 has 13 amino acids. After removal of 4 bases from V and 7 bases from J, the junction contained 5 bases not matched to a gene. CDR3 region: CASSWTGIGGYTF. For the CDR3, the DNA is TGTGCCAGCAGTTGGACAGGGATCGGTGGCTACACCTTC.

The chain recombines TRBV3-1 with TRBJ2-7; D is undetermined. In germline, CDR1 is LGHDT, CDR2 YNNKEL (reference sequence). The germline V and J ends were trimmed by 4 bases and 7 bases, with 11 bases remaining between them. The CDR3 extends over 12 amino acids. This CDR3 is CASSLLTGEQYF. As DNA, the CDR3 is TGTGCCAGCAGCCTCCTGACCGGGGAGCAGTACTTC.

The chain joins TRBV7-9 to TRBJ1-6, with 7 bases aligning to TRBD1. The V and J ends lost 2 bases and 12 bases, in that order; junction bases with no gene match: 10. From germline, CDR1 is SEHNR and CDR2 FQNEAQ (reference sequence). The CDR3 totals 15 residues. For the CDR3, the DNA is TGTGCCAGCAGCTTAACGCGACAGGGAAGTGAACCCCTCCACTTT. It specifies CASSLTRQGSEPLHF.

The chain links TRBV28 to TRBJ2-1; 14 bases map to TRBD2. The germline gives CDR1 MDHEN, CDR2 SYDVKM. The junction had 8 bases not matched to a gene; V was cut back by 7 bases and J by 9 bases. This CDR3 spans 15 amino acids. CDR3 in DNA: TGTGCCAGCAACTCCGGGACTAGCGGGAGCCGTGAGCAGTTCTTC. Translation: CASNSGTSGSREQFF.

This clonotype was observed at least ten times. The CDR3 DNA reads TGTGCCAGCAGTGGCTGGGACCTTAGCTCCTATAATTCACCCCTCCACTTT. Translation gives CASSGWDLSSYNSPLHF. This chain connects TRBV6-1 to TRBJ1-6; D perhaps matches TRBD1 (5 bases). V was shortened by 4 bases and J by 0 bases, with 13 bases between the two germline ends. The CDR3 is 17 residues long. Germline V gene lookup returns CDR1 MNHNS and CDR2 SASEGT.

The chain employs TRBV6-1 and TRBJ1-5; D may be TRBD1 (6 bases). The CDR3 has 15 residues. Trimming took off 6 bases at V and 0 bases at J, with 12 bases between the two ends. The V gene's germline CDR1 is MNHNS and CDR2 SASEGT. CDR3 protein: CASSPDRSSNQPQHF. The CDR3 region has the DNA TGTGCCAGCAGCCCGGACAGAAGTAGCAATCAGCCCCAGCATTTT.

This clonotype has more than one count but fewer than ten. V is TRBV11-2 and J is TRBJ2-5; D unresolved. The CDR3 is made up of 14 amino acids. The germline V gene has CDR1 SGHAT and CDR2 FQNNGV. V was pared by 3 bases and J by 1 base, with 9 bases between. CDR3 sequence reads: CASSLVPTQETQYF. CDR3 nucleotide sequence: TGTGCCAGCAGCTTGGTCCCGACCCAAGAGACCCAGTACTTC.

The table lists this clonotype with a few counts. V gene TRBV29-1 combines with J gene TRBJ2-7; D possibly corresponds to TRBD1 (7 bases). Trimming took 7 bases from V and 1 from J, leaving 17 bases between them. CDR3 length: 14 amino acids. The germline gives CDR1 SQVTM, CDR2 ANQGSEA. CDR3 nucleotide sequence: TGCAGCGCCGAGGGGGGACAGAGGTCCTACGAGCAGTACTTC. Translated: CSAEGGQRSYEQYF.

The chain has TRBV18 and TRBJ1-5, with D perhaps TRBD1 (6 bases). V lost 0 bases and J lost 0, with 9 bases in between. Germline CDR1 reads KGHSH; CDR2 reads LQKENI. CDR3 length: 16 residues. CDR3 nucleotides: TGTGCCAGCTCACCACCGGGGGGGGCTAGCAATCAGCCCCAGCATTTT. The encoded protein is CASSPPGGASNQPQHF.

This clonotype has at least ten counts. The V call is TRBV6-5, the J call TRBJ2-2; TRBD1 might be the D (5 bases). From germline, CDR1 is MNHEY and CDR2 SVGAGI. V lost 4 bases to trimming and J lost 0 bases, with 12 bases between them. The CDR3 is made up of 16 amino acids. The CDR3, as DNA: TGTGCCAGCAGTTTGTTATGGGGCACGAACACCGGGGAGCTGTTTTTT. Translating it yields CASSLLWGTNTGELFF.

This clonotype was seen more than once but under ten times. CDR3 nucleotides: TGTGCCAGCAGCAAGCCGGGACAGGTGCAGTTCTTC. It is translated as CASSKPGQVQFF. The chain has TRBV7-2 and TRBJ2-1, with 8 bases aligning to TRBD1. V lost 5 bases and J lost 12; bases outside the gene matches: 6. The germline V gene has CDR1 SGHTA and CDR2 FQGNSA. This CDR3 contains 12 residues.

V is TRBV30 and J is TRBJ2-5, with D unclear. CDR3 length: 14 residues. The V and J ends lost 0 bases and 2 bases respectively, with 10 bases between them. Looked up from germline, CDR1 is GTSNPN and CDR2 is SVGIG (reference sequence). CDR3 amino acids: CAWSVEQRQETQYF. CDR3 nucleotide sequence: TGTGCCTGGAGTGTGGAACAGAGGCAAGAGACCCAGTACTTC. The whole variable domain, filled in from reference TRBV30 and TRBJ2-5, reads SQTIHQWPATLVQPVGSPLSLECTVEGTSNPNLYWYRQAAGRGLQLLFYSVGIGQISSEVPQNLSASRPQDRQFILSSKKLLLSDSGFYLCAWSVEQRQETQYFGPGTRLLVL.

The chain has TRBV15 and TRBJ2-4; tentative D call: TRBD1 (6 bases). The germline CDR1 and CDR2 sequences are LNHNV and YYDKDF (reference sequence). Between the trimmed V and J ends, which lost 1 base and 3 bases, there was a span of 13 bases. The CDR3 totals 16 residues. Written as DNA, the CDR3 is TGTGCCACCAGCAGAGGACAGGCTTGGGACAAAAACATTCAGTACTTC. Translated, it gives CATSRGQAWDKNIQYF.

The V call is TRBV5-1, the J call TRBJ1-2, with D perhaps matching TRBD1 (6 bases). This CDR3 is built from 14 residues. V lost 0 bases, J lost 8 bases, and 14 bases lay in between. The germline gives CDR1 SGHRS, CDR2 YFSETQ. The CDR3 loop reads CASSLDSGAEGYTF. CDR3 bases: TGCGCCAGCAGCTTGGATTCAGGGGCTGAAGGCTACACCTTC.

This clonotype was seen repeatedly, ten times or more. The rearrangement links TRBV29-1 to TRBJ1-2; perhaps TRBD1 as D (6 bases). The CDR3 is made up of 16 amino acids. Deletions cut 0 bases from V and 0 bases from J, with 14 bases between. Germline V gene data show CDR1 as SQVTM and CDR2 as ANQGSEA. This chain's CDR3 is CSVEERGGRSNYGYTF. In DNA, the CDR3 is TGCAGCGTTGAAGAAAGGGGGGGACGGTCTAACTATGGCTACACCTTC.

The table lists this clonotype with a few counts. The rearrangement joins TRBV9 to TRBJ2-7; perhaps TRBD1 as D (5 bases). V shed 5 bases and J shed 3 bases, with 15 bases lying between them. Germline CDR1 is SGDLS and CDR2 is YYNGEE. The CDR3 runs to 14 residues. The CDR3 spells CASRVGSQGYEQYF. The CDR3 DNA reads TGTGCCAGCAGAGTGGGGTCCCAGGGCTACGAGCAGTACTTC.

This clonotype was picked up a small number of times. The CDR3 DNA follows: TGTGCCAGCAGCTTGGCCAGTGTAGCGGGCTCCTACAATGAGCAGTTCTTC. This translates into CASSLASVAGSYNEQFF. The chain couples TRBV5-4 to TRBJ2-1; TRBD2 matches at 7 bases. V trimming: 0 bases; J trimming: 0 bases; junction bases outside the gene matches: 6. The CDR3 sequence is 17 residues long. Germline lookup yields CDR1 SGHNT and CDR2 YYREEE (reference sequence).

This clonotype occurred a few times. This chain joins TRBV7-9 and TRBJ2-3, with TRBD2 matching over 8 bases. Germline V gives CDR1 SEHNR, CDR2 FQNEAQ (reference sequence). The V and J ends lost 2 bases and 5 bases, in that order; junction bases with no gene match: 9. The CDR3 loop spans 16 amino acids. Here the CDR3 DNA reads TGTGCCAGCAGCTTATCTCTCGGGAGGGCCGAAGATACGCAGTATTTT. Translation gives CASSLSLGRAEDTQYF.

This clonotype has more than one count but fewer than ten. CDR3 bases: TGCGCCAGCAGCTTGGGCTTCCCAGGACAGGGGGCCTACGAGCAGTACTTC. Protein sequence: CASSLGFPGQGAYEQYF. The gene calls are TRBV5-1 and TRBJ2-7; 10 bases align to TRBD1. There are 17 residues in the CDR3. The V gene end was trimmed by 0 bases and the J gene end by 2 bases; junction bases not matched to a gene: 8. CDR1 is SGHRS and CDR2 is YFSETQ in the germline V gene. The full variable domain, rest sourced from reference TRBV5-1 and TRBJ2-7, is KAGVTQTPRYLIKTRGQQVTLSCSPISGHRSVSWYQQTPGQGLQFLFEYFSETQRNKGNFPGRFSGRQFSNSRSEMNVSTLELGDSALYLCASSLGFPGQGAYEQYFGPGTRLTVT.

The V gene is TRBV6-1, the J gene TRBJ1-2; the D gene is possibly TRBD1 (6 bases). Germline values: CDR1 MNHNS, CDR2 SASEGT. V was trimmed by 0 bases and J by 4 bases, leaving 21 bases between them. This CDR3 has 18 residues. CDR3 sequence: CASSEAIPWTASFYGYTF. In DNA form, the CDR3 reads TGTGCCAGCAGTGAAGCGATCCCCTGGACAGCTAGCTTCTATGGCTACACCTTC.

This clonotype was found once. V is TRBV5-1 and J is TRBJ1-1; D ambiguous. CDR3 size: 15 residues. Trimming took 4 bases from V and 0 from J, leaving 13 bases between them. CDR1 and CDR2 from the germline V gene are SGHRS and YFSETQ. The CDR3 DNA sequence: TGCGCCAGCAGCCGCGACGGCACTATGAACACTGAAGCTTTCTTT. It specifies CASSRDGTMNTEAFF.

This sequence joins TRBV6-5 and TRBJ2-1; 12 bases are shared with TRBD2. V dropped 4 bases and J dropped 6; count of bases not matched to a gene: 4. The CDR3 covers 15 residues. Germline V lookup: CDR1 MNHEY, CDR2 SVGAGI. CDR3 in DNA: TGTGCCAGCAGTTCATGGACTAGCGGGGTCAATGAGCAGTTCTTC. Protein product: CASSSWTSGVNEQFF.

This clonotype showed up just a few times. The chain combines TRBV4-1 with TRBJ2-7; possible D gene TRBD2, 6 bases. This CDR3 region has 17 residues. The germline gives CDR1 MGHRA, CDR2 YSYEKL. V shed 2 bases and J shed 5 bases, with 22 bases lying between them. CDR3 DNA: TGCGCCAGCAGCCAACCTCCCGGAGGGACGGGGGTTCACGAGCAGTACTTC. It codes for CASSQPPGGTGVHEQYF.

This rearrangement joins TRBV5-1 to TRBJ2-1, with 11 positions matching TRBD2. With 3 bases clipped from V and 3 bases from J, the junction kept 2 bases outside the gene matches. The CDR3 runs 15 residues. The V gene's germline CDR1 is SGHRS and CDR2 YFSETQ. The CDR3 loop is CASSWGLAVYNEQFF. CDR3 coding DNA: TGCGCCAGCAGCTGGGGACTAGCGGTCTACAATGAGCAGTTCTTC. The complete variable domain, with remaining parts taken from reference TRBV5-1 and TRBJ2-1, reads KAGVTQTPRYLIKTRGQQVTLSCSPISGHRSVSWYQQTPGQGLQFLFEYFSETQRNKGNFPGRFSGRQFSNSRSEMNVSTLELGDSALYLCASSWGLAVYNEQFFGPGTRLTVL.

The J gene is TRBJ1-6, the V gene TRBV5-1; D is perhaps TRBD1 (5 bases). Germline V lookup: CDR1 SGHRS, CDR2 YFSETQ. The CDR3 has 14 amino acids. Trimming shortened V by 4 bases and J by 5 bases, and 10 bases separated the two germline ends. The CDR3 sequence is CASSLQADNSPLHF. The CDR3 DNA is TGCGCCAGCAGCCTACAGGCGGATAATTCACCCCTCCACTTT.